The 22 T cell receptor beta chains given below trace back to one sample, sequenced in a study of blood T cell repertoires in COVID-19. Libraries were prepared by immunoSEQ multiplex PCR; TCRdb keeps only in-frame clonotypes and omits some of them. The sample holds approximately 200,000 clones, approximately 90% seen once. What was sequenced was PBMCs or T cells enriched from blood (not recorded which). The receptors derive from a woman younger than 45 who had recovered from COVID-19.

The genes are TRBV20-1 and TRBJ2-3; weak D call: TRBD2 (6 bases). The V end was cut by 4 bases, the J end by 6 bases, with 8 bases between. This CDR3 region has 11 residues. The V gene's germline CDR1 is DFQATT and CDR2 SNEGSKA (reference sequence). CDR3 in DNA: TGCAGTGCTAACCTAGCGGATACGCAGTATTTT. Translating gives CSANLADTQYF.

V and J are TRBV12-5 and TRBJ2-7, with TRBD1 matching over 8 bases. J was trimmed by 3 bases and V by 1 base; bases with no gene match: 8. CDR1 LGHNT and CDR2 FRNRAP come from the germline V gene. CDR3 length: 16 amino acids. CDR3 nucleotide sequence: TGTGCTAGTGGTTTGGGGGACACAGGGGGTGGCTACGAGCAGTACTTC. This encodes CASGLGDTGGGYEQYF.

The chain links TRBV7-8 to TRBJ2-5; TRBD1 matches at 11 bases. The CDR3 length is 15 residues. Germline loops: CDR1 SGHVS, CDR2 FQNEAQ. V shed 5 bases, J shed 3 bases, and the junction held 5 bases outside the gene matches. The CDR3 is CASSPGTGGEETQYF. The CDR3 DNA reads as TGTGCCAGCAGCCCCGGGACAGGGGGGGAAGAGACCCAGTACTTC.

The CDR3 here is CASSVNVVVNTEAFF. DNA of the CDR3: TGTGCCAGCAGCGTCAATGTAGTAGTTAACACTGAAGCTTTCTTT. The chain joins TRBV7-2 to TRBJ1-1; D remains unclear. The V end was cut by 5 bases, the J end by 2 bases, with 15 bases between. The length of the CDR3 is 15 residues. Germline assignment: CDR1 SGHTA and CDR2 FQGNSA.

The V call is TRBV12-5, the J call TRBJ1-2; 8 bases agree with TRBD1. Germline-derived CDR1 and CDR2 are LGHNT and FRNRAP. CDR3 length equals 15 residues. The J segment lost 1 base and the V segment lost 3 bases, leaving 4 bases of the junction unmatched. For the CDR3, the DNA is TGTGCTAGTGGTTTCAGGGGGCGCGGTAACTATGGCTACACCTTC. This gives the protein CASGFRGRGNYGYTF.

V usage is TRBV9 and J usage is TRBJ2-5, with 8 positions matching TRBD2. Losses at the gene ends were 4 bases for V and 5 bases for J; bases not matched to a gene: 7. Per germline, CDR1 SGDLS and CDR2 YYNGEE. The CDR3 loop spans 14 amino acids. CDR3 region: CASSMRTGGETQYF. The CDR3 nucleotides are TGTGCCAGCAGCATGAGGACGGGAGGGGAGACCCAGTACTTC.

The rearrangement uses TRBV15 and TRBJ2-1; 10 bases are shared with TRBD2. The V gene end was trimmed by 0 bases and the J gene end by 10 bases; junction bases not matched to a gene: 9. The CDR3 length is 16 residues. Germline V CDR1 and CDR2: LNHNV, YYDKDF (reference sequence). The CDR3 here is CATSRDRVAGGLEQFF. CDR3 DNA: TGTGCCACCAGCAGAGATCGGGTAGCGGGAGGACTCGAGCAGTTCTTC.

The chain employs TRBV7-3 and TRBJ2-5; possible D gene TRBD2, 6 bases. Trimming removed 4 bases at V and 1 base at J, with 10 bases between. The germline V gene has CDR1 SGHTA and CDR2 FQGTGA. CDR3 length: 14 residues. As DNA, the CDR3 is TGTGCCAGCAGCTCGGGACTCGCCCAAGAGACCCAGTACTTC. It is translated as CASSSGLAQETQYF.

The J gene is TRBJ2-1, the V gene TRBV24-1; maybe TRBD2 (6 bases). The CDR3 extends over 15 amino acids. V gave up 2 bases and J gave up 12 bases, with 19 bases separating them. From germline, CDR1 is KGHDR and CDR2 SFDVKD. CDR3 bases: TGTGCCACCAGTGATTCAGGCGGGGCCACCTTACGGCAGTTCTTC. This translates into CATSDSGGATLRQFF.

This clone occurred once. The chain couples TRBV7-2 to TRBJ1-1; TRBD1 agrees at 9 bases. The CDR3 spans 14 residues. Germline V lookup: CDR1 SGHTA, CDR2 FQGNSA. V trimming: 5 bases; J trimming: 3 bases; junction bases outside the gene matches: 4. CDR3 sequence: CASSPQGAYTEAFF. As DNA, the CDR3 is TGTGCCAGCAGCCCACAGGGGGCCTACACTGAAGCTTTCTTT.

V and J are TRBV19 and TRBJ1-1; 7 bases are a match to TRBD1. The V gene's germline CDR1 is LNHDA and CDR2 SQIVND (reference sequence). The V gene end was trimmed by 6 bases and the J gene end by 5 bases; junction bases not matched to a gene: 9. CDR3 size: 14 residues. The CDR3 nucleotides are TGTGCCAGTAGGATACACAACAGGGGTACTGAAGCTTTCTTT. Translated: CASRIHNRGTEAFF.

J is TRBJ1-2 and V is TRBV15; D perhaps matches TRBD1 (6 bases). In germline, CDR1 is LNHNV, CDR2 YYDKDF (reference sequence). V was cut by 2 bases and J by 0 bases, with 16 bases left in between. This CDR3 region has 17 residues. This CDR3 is CATSRLEGGNANYGYTF. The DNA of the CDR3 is TGTGCCACCAGCAGATTAGAAGGGGGAAACGCTAACTATGGCTACACCTTC.

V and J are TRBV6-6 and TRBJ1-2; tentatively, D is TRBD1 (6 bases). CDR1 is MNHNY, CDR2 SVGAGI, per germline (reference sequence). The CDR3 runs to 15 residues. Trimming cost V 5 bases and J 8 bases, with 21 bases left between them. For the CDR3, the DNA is TGTGCCAGCAGTCTGATAACAGGGAGCAATACGGGCTACACCTTC. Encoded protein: CASSLITGSNTGYTF.

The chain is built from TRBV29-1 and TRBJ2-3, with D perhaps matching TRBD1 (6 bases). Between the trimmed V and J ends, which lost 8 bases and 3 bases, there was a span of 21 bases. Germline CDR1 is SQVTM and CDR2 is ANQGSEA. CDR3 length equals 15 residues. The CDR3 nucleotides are TGCAGCTCGCGAACCCGGGACACCATGACAGATACGCAGTATTTT. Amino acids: CSSRTRDTMTDTQYF.

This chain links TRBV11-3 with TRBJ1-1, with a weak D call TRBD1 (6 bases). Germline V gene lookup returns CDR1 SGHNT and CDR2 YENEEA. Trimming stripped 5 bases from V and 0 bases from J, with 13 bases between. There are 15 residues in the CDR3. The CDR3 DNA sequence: TGTGCCAGCAGCAAGGACAGTCCGATGAACACTGAAGCTTTCTTT. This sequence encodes CASSKDSPMNTEAFF.

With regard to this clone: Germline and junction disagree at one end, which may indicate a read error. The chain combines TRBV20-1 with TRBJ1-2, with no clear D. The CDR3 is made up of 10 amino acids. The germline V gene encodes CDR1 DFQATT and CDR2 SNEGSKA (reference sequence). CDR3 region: CSARGPLFPF. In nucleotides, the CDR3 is TGCAGTGCTAGAGGGCCGCTTTTCCCCTTC.

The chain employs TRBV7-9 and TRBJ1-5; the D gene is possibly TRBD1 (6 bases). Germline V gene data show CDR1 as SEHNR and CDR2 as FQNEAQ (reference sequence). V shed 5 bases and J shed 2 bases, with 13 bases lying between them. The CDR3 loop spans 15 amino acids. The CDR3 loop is CASSETGYGNQPQHF. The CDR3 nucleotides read TGTGCCAGCAGCGAAACAGGGTATGGCAATCAGCCCCAGCATTTT.

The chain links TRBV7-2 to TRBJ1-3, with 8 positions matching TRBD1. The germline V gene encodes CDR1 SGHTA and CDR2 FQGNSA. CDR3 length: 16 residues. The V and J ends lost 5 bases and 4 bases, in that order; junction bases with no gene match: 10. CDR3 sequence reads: CASSPQDRVKGNTIYF. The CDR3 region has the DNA TGTGCCAGCAGCCCGCAGGACAGGGTGAAAGGAAACACCATATATTTT.

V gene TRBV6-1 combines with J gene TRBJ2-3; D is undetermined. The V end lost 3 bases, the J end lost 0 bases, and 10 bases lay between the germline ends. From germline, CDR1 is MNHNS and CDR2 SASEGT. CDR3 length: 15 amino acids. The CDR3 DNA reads TGTGCCAGCAGTGAGGCCAGTTCTAGCACAGATACGCAGTATTTT. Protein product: CASSEASSSTDTQYF.

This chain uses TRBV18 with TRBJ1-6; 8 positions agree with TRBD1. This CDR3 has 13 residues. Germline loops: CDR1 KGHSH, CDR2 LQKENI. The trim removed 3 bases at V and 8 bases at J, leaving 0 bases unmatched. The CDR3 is CASSPTGDSPLHF. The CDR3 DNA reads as TGTGCCAGCTCACCGACAGGGGATTCACCCCTCCACTTT. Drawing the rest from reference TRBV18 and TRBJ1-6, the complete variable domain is NAGVMQNPRHLVRRRGQEARLRCSPMKGHSHVYWYRQLPEEGLKFMVYLQKENIIDESGMPKERFSAEFPKEGPSILRIQQVVRGDSAAYFCASSPTGDSPLHFGNGTRLTVT.

The CDR3 spells CSSRPGYNEQFF. The CDR3 DNA reads as TGCAGCTCCCGGCCCGGGTACAATGAGCAGTTCTTC. The chain carries TRBV29-1 and TRBJ2-1, with D unclear. CDR1 is SQVTM, CDR2 ANQGSEA, per germline. Trimming cost V 8 bases and J 4 bases, with 12 bases left between them. This CDR3 is 12 amino acids long.

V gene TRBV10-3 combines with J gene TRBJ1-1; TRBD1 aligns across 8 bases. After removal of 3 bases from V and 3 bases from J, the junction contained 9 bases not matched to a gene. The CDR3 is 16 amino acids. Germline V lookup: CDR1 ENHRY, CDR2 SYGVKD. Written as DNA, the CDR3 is TGTGCCATCAGTGATTACAGGGGGTCGAAGGACACTGAAGCTTTCTTT. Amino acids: CAISDYRGSKDTEAFF.